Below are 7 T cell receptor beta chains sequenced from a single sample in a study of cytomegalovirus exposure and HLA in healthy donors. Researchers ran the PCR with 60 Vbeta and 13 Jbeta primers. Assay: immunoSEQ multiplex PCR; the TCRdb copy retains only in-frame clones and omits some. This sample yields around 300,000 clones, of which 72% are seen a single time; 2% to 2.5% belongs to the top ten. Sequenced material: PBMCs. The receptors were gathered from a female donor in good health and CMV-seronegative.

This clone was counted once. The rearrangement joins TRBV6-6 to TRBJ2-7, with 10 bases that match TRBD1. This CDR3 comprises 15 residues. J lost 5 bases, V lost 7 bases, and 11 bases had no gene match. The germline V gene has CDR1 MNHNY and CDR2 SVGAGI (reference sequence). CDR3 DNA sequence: TGTGCCAGCAACCCCCCCGACAGGGGGCAAAACGAGCAGTACTTC. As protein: CASNPPDRGQNEQYF.

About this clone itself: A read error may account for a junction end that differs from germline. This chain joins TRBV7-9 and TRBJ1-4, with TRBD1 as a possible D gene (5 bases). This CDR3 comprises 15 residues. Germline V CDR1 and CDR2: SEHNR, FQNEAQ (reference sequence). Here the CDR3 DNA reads TGTTCCAGCAGTGTCGCGGGGCACCCTAATGAAAAACTGTTTTTT. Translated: CSSSVAGHPNEKLFF.

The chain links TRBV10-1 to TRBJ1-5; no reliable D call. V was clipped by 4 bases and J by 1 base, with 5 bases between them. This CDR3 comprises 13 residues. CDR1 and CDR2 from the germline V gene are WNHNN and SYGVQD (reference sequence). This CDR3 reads CASSGGSNQPQHF. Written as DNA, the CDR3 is TGCGCCAGCAGTGGAGGGAGCAATCAGCCCCAGCATTTT.

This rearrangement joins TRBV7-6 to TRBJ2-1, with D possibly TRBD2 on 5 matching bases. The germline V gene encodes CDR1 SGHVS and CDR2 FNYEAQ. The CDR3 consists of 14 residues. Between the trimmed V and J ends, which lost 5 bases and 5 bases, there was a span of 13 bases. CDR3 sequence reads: CASSRGLLDNEQFF. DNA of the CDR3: TGTGCCAGCAGCCGCGGACTGCTCGACAATGAGCAGTTCTTC.

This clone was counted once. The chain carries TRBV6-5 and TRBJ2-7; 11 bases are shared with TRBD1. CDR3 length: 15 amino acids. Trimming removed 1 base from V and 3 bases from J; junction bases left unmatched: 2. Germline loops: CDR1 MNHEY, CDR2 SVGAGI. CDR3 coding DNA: TGTGCCAGCAGTTACTACGGGACAGGGGGCTACGAGCAGTACTTC. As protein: CASSYYGTGGYEQYF.

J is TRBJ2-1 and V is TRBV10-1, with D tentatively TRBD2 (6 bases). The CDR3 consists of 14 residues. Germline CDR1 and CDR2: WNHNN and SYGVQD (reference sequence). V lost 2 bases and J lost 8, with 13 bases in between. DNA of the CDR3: TGCGCCAGCAGTGAGCCGGGACTTGGCGATGAGCAGTTCTTC. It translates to CASSEPGLGDEQFF.

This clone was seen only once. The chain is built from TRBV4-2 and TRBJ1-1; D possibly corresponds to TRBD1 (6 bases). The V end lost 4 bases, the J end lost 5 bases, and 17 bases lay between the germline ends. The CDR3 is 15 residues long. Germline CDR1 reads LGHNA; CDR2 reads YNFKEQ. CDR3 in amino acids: CASSLEQGIPTEAFF. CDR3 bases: TGTGCCAGCAGCCTAGAACAGGGTATCCCTACTGAAGCTTTCTTT.